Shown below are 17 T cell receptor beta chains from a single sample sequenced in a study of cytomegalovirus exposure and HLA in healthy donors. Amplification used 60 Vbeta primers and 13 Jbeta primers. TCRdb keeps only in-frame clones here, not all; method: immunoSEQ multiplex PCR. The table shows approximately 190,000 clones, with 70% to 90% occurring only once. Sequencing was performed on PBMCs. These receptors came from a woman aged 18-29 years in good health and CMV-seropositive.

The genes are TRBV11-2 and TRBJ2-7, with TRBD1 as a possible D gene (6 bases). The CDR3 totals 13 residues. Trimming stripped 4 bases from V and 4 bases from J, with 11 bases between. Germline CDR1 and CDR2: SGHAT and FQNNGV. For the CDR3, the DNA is TGTGCCAGCAGCTCCTTAGACAGGTACGAGCAGTACTTC. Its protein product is CASSSLDRYEQYF.

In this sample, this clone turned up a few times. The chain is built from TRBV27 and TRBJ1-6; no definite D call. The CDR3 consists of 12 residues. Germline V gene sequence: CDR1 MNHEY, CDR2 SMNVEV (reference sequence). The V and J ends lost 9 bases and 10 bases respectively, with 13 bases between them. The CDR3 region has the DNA TGTGCCAGTCGCCAACCGGGATCACCCCTCCACTTT. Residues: CASRQPGSPLHF.

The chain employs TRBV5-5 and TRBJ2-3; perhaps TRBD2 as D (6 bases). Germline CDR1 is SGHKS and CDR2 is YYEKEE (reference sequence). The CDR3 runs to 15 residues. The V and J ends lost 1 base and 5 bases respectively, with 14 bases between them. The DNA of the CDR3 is TGTGCCAGCAGCTTGTGGGGACTCTCTCTAGATACGCAGTATTTT. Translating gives CASSLWGLSLDTQYF.

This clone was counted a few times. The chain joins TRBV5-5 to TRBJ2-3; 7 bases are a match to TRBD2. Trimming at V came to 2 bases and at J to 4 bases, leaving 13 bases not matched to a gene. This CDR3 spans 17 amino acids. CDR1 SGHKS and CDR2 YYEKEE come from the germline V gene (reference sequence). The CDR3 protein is CASSFSGTTKISDTQYF. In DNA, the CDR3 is TGTGCCAGCAGCTTTTCCGGGACTACAAAAATTTCAGATACGCAGTATTTT.

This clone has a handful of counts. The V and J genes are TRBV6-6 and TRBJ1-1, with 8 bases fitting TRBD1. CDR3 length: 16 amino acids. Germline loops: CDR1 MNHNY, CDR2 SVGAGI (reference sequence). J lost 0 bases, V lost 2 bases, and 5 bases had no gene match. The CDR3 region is CASSYGLDRVNTEAFF. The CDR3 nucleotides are TGTGCCAGCAGTTACGGGTTGGACAGGGTGAACACTGAAGCTTTCTTT.

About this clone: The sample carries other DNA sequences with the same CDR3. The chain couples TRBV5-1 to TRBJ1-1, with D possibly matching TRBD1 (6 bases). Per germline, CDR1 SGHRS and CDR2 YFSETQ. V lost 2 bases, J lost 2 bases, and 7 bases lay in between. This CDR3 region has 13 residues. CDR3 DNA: TGCGCCAGCAGCTTAGGGGGAAACACTGAAGCTTTCTTT. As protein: CASSLGGNTEAFF.

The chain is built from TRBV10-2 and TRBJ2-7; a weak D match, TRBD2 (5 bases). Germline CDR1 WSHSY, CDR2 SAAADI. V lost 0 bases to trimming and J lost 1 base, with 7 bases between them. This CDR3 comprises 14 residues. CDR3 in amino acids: CASSESRLSYEQYF. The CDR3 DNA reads TGCGCCAGCAGTGAGTCCCGACTATCCTACGAGCAGTACTTC.

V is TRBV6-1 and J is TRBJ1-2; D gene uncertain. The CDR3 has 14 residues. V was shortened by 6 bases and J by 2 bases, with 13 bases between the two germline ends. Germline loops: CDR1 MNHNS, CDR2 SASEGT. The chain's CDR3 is CASSPVGGNYGYTF. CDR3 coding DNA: TGTGCCAGCAGCCCCGTCGGAGGAAACTATGGCTACACCTTC.

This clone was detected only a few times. CDR3 sequence: CASSYDRDTEAFF. In nucleotides, the CDR3 is TGTGCCAGCAGTTACGACAGGGACACTGAAGCTTTCTTT. The V gene is TRBV6-6, the J gene TRBJ1-1; 7 bases are a match to TRBD1. After removal of 2 bases from V and 3 bases from J, the junction contained 0 bases not matched to a gene. The CDR3 extends over 13 amino acids. CDR1 is MNHNY, CDR2 SVGAGI, per germline (reference sequence).

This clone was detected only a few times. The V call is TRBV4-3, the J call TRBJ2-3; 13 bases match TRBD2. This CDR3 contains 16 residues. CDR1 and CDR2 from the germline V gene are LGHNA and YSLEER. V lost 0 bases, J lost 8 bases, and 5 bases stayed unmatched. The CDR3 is CASSQELAGGFRTQYF. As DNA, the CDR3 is TGCGCCAGCAGCCAAGAACTAGCGGGGGGGTTCCGTACGCAGTATTTT.

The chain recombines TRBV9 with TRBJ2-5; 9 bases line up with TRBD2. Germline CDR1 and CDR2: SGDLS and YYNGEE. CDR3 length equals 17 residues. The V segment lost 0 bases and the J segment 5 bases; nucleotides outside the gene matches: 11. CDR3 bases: TGTGCCAGCAGCGTAGGGGTCGGCGGGGGGGCCTCCGAGACCCAGTACTTC. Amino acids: CASSVGVGGGASETQYF.

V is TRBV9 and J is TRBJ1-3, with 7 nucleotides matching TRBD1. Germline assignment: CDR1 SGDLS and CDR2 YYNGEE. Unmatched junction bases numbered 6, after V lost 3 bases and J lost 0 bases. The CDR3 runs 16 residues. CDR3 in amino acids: CASSAGTALSGNTIYF. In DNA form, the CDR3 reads TGTGCCAGCAGCGCAGGGACAGCTCTCTCTGGAAACACCATATATTTT.

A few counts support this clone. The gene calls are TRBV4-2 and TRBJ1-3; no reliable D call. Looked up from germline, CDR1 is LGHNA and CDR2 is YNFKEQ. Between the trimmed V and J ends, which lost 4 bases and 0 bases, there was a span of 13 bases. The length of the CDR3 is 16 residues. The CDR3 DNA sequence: TGTGCCAGCAGCCCTTCGAAGCGGCGCTCTGGAAACACCATATATTTT. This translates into CASSPSKRRSGNTIYF.

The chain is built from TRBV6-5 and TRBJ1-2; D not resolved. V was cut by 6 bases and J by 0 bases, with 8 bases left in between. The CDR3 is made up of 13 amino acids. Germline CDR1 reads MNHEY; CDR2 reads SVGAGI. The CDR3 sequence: CASSLSANYGYTF. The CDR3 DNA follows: TGTGCCAGCAGCCTCTCCGCTAACTATGGCTACACCTTC.

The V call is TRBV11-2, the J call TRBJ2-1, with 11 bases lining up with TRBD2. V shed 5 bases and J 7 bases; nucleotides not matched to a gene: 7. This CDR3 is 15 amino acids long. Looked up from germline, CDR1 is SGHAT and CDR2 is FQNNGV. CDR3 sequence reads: CASSPTSGGLNEQFF. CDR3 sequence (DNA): TGTGCCAGCAGCCCAACTAGCGGGGGCCTTAATGAGCAGTTCTTC.

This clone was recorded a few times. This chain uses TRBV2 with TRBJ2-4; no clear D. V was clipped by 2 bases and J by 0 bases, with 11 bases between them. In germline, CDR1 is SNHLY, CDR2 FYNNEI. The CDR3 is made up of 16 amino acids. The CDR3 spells CASSESFWRAKNIQYF. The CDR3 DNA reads TGTGCCAGCAGTGAATCGTTTTGGAGAGCCAAAAACATTCAGTACTTC.

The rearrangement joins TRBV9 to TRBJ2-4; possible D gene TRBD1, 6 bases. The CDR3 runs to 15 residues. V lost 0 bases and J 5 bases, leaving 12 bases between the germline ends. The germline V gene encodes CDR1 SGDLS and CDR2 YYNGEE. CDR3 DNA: TGTGCCAGCAGCGTAGACTCAGGGGACCAAAACATTCAGTACTTC. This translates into CASSVDSGDQNIQYF.